This entry lists 3 T cell receptor beta chains sequenced from one sample in a study of T-cell memory formation after mild COVID-19. MiXCR, run by TCRdb on the 5' RACE reads, gives a single entry per CDR3 protein. The profile covers more than 85,000 distinct CDR3 sequences, with approximately 10% appearing a single time and approximately 40% taken by the ten largest. The sample was PBMCs or a T cell subset sorted from them (not recorded which). All receptors come from a man younger than 30 who had mild COVID-19 (a few samples of this study predate the infection). Cell type and time point are not known.

This clonotype was picked up a small number of times. The rearrangement joins TRBV4-1 to TRBJ2-7; 7 nucleotides agree with TRBD2. This CDR3 contains 15 residues. The J segment lost 4 bases and the V segment lost 6 bases, leaving 12 bases of the junction unmatched. Germline lookup yields CDR1 MGHRA and CDR2 YSYEKL. In DNA, the CDR3 is TGCGCCAGCAGTCAGTCATCGGGGGGATCATACGAGCAGTACTTC. Translating gives CASSQSSGGSYEQYF.

This clonotype has only a few counts. The rearrangement joins TRBV11-2 to TRBJ2-2; TRBD1 matches at 10 bases. V trimming: 5 bases; J trimming: 4 bases; junction bases outside the gene matches: 10. Germline CDR1 reads SGHAT; CDR2 reads FQNNGV. This CDR3 region has 17 residues. The CDR3 loop reads CASSLWGTGAITGELFF. CDR3 nucleotides: TGTGCCAGCAGCCTCTGGGGGACAGGGGCCATCACCGGGGAGCTGTTTTTT.

In this sample, this clonotype turned up a few times. The V gene is TRBV12-3 or TRBV12-4, the J gene TRBJ2-7; 7 nucleotides agree with TRBD1. The CDR3 has 14 amino acids. V was clipped by 3 bases and J by 4 bases; unmatched bases: 6. The CDR3 loop is CASSLWTGDYEQYF. CDR3 coding DNA: TGTGCCAGCAGTTTGTGGACAGGAGATTACGAGCAGTACTTC.